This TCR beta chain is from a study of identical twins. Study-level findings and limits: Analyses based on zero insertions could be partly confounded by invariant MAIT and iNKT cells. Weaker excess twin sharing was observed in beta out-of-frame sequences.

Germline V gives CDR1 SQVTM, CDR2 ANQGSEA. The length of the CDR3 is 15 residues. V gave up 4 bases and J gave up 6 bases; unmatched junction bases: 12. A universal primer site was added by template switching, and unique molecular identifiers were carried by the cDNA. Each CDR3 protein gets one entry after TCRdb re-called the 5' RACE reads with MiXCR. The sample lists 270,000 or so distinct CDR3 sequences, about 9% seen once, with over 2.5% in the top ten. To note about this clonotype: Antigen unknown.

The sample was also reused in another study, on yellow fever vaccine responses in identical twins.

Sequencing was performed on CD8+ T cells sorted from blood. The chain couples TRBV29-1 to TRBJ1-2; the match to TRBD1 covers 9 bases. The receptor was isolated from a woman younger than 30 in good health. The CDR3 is CSVATGTGNEDGYTF. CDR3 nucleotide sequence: TGCAGCGTTGCAACCGGGACAGGGAATGAGGATGGCTACACCTTC.